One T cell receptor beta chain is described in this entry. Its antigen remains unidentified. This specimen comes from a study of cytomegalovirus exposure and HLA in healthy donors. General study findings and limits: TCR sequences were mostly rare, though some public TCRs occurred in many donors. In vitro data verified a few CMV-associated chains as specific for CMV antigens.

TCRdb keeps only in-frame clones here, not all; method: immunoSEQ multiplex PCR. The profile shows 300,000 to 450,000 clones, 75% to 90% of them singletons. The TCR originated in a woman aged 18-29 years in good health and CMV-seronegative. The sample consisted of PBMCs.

CDR3 in amino acids: CASSFSGNQPQHF. The CDR3 nucleotides read TGTGCCAGCAGTTTCAGTGGCAATCAGCCCCAGCATTTT. V and J are TRBV27 and TRBJ1-5; D is ambiguous. V lost 3 bases, J lost 2 bases, and 5 bases lay in between. Germline CDR1 reads MNHEY; CDR2 reads SMNVEV (reference sequence). The CDR3 runs to 13 residues.